The 5 T cell receptor beta chains reported below all come from one sample, sequenced in a study of blood T cell repertoires in COVID-19. Generated by immunoSEQ multiplex PCR, the TCRdb table keeps only in-frame clones and is missing some. The table lists about 250,000 clones, approximately 86% of them singletons. Sequences were obtained from peripheral blood. All receptors come from a woman aged 55-70 years who had recovered from COVID-19.

The rearrangement uses TRBV12-3 or TRBV12-4 and TRBJ1-1, with TRBD1 matching over 9 bases. V lost 5 bases, J lost 5 bases, and 3 bases stayed unmatched. CDR3 length: 13 residues. CDR3 DNA sequence: TGTGCCAGCAGTGGACAGGGGAAGACTGAAGCTTTCTTT. Encoded protein: CASSGQGKTEAFF.

The rearrangement joins TRBV3-1 (or the pseudogene TRBV3-2) to TRBJ1-4; D is perhaps TRBD1 (6 bases). The CDR3 spans 14 residues. V was trimmed by 3 bases and J by 7 bases, leaving 12 bases between them. Germline-derived CDR1 and CDR2 are LGHDT and YNNKEL (reference sequence). CDR3 sequence: CASSHRDKFEKLFF. In nucleotides, the CDR3 is TGTGCCAGCAGCCACCGGGACAAGTTTGAAAAACTGTTTTTT.

The chain employs TRBV7-2 and TRBJ1-5; perhaps TRBD1 as D (5 bases). This CDR3 has 15 amino acids. CDR1 and CDR2 (germline): SGHTA, FQGNSA. Trimming removed 5 bases from V and 2 bases from J, with 13 bases in between. CDR3: CASSPPGHGNQPQHF. CDR3 sequence (DNA): TGTGCCAGCAGCCCTCCAGGGCACGGCAATCAGCCCCAGCATTTT.

The chain couples TRBV19 to TRBJ1-5, with D possibly TRBD1 on 6 matching bases. This CDR3 region has 13 residues. V lost 5 bases, J lost 3 bases, and 8 bases lay in between. Germline CDR1 is LNHDA and CDR2 is SQIVND (reference sequence). CDR3 bases: TGTGCCAGTAGTGACAGGCCCAATCAGCCCCAGCATTTT. This gives the protein CASSDRPNQPQHF.

The chain couples TRBV5-4 to TRBJ1-2; 7 bases agree with TRBD1. Trimming at V came to 7 bases and at J to 1 base, leaving 1 base not matched to a gene. CDR3 length: 12 residues. Germline assignment: CDR1 SGHNT and CDR2 YYREEE (reference sequence). The CDR3 loop is CASQGGNYGYTF. The CDR3 nucleotides read TGTGCCAGCCAGGGGGGTAACTATGGCTACACCTTC.